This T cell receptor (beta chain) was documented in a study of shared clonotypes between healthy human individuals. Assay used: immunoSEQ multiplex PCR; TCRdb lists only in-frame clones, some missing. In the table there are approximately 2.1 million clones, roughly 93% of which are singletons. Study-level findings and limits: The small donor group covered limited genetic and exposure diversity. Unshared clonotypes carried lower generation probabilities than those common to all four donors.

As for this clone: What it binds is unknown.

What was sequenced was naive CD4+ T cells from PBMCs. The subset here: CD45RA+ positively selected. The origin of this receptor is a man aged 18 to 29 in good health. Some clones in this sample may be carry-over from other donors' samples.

The CDR3 loop is CASSRGDRGREETQYF. Here the CDR3 DNA reads TGTGCCAGCAGCCGGGGTGACAGGGGGAGAGAAGAGACCCAGTACTTC. The rearrangement joins TRBV11-2 to TRBJ2-5, with TRBD1 matching over 9 bases. The germline CDR1 and CDR2 sequences are SGHAT and FQNNGV. The CDR3 consists of 16 residues. Losses at the gene ends were 5 bases for V and 3 bases for J; bases not matched to a gene: 10. Combining the CDR3 with reference TRBV11-2 and TRBJ2-5 gives the whole variable domain EAGVAQSPRYKIIEKRQSVAFWCNPISGHATLYWYQQILGQGPKLLIQFQNNGVVDDSQLPKDRFSAERLKGVDSTLKIQPAKLEDSAVYLCASSRGDRGREETQYFGPGTRLLVL.